This TCR beta chain comes out of a study of Graves' ophthalmopathy and Graves' hyperthyroidism. The study amplified TCR beta CDR3 regions using RNA transcripts. RT-PCR with HTBI primers came first, then second-round multiplex PCR. Using its own MiXCR run on the multiplex PCR reads, TCRdb lists one record per CDR3 protein. The sample carries 400,000 or so distinct CDR3 sequences, 15% recorded once. With respect to this clonotype: One junction end does not reproduce the germline sequence, and a read error may be involved.

The CDR3 consists of 13 residues. Looked up from germline, CDR1 is SGHDT and CDR2 is YYEEEE. Patients newly diagnosed with hyperthyroidism, under 2 months' duration, were aged 18 to 65, the study reports. Pregnant or lactating patients and those with other autoimmune diseases or uncontrolled infections were excluded. PBMCs came from 10 ml of fresh peripheral blood. This chain joins TRBV5-6 and TRBJ2-5; 7 positions match TRBD1. Sequencing used peripheral blood. This clonotype was obtained from a young woman with stable Graves' hyperthyroidism. The CDR3 spells CASRTGRRETEYF. DNA of the CDR3: TGTGCCAGCAGGACAGGGAGACGTGAGACCGAGTACTTC.